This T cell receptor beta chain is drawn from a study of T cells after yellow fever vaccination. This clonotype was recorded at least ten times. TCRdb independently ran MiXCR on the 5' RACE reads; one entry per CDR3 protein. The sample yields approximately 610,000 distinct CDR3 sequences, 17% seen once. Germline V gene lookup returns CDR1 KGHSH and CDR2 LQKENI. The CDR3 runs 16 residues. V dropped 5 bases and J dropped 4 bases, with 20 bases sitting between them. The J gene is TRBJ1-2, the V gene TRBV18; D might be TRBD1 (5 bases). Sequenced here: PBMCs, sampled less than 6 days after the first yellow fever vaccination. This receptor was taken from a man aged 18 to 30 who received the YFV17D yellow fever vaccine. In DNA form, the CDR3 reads TGTGCCAGCTCAGAGGGACGGAGTGGAGGGCGCTATGGCTACACCTTC. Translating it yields CASSEGRSGGRYGYTF.